The T cell receptor beta chain described here comes from a study of metastatic and nonmetastatic thyroid tumors. About the research overall: The comparison covered peripheral blood and tumor or nodule tissue in malignant and benign thyroid patients. Study-wide findings and caveats: For both blood and tumor, malignant thyroid tumors reportedly showed significantly higher TCR beta diversity than benign nodules did.

None of the patients had undergone any treatment ahead of thyroid surgery. The ends were cut back, 0 bases at V and 5 bases at J, with 28 bases in the middle. CDR1 MNHEY and CDR2 SVGAGI come from the germline V gene. The CDR3 spans 21 residues. The authors' processing: Built for papillary thyroid cancer, a distant-metastasis classifier drew on CDR3 differences across clinicopathological groups. TCRdb reprocessed the PCR reads via MiXCR. The V and J calls here are based on TCRdb, not the publication. The repertoire consists of fewer than 20,000 clones, with about 3.7% occurring once and the leading ten covering 20% to 30%. The sample holds a few counts of this clone. Its antigen is as yet unknown.

Material: tumor tissue. The chain recombines TRBV6-5 with TRBJ2-2; perhaps D is TRBD1 or TRBD2 (9 bases each). The TCR sequence derives from a female donor with papillary thyroid cancer or a benign thyroid nodule (not recorded which). Some clones in this sample may be carry-over from other donors' samples. The CDR3 is CASSYSEQGALAGCGTGELFF. The CDR3 region has the DNA TGTGCCAGCAGTTACTCGGAACAGGGGGCCCTAGCGGGATGTGGGACCGGGGAGCTGTTTTTT.